This paragraph covers one T cell receptor beta chain sequence. Its matching antigen is unknown. The same CDR3 arises from other DNA sequences in this sample as well. Donors likely had unrecorded immune exposures despite being nominally healthy when sampled. The sample is drawn from a study of cytomegalovirus exposure and HLA in healthy donors. Study-level information: Ancestry clustering placed 70% to 85% of under 450 genotyped donors in the Caucasian-associated cluster.

The PCR was carried out with 60 Vbeta primers and 13 Jbeta primers. Some clones are missing from TCRdb's copy, which holds only in-frame ones; the method was immunoSEQ multiplex PCR. The table shows around 210,000 clones, with 80% to 90% occurring only once. Whole-study findings and limits: The authors judged a highly shared variant cluster likely a sequencing artifact. As was reported, the HLA-A and HLA-B alleles of most subjects were accurately predicted from TCR beta sequences.

J gave up 1 base and V 4 bases, and 3 bases lay outside the gene matches. The CDR3 runs 15 residues. Germline V gene lookup returns CDR1 SGHRS and CDR2 YFSETQ. Material for sequencing was PBMCs. The sequence derives from a girl aged 2-9 years in good health and CMV-seronegative. The gene calls are TRBV5-1 and TRBJ2-5; 11 bases are shared with TRBD2. In DNA form, the CDR3 reads TGCGCCAGCAGCCTGGGGACTAGCGGCCAAGAGACCCAGTACTTC. This gives the protein CASSLGTSGQETQYF.